Here is one T cell receptor (beta chain) with its context. The data stem from a study of blood T cell repertoires in COVID-19. V gave up 2 bases and J gave up 2 bases, with 18 bases separating them. CDR3 length equals 18 residues. CDR1 SGHAT and CDR2 FQNNGV come from the germline V gene. What the recovered Cohort 3 donors had was two negative PCRs, clearance, or symptom resolution. Generated by immunoSEQ multiplex PCR, the TCRdb table keeps only in-frame clones and is missing some. The sample shows fewer than 400,000 clones, around nine tenths of them seen only once. The chain joins TRBV11-2 to TRBJ2-2; D call uncertain. The specimen was PBMCs or T cells enriched from blood (not recorded which). This receptor was obtained from a woman under 40 who had recovered from COVID-19. In DNA form, the CDR3 reads TGTGCCAGCAGCTTATACCCCCTAATGGCAGGCAACACCGGGGAGCTGTTTTTT. It translates to CASSLYPLMAGNTGELFF.